Each of the 26 T cell receptor beta chains below was sequenced from the same sample in a study of identical twins. TCRdb redid the calling of the 5' RACE reads with MiXCR, one entry per CDR3 protein. The sample has about 530,000 distinct CDR3 sequences; 20% to 25% are singletons. These data also featured in a second study, about yellow fever vaccine responses in identical twins.

Input material: CD4+ T cells sorted from blood. The receptors stem from a woman between 18 and 30 years old in good health.

This clonotype showed up just a few times. The gene calls are TRBV5-1 and TRBJ1-3, with TRBD1 matching 9 bases. The trim removed 4 bases at V and 3 bases at J, leaving 8 bases unmatched. The germline V gene has CDR1 SGHRS and CDR2 YFSETQ. This CDR3 has 16 amino acids. CDR3 DNA sequence: TGCGCCAGCAGCCCGTCCGGGACAGGGATTGGAAACACCATATATTTT. Translating gives CASSPSGTGIGNTIYF.

The chain combines TRBV12-3 or TRBV12-4 with TRBJ2-1; 7 bases map to TRBD2. With V trimmed by 6 bases and J by 0 bases, 8 bases remained unmatched. The CDR3 spans 16 residues. CDR3 protein: CASRQGLLSSYNEQFF. The CDR3 bases are TGTGCCAGCAGGCAGGGACTACTAAGCTCCTACAATGAGCAGTTCTTC.

This clonotype has just a few counts. The chain couples TRBV27 to TRBJ2-3; 7 nucleotides align to TRBD2. V lost 6 bases and J lost 3; bases outside the gene matches: 9. The CDR3 contains 15 residues. Germline V lookup: CDR1 MNHEY, CDR2 SMNVEV (reference sequence). CDR3 nucleotide sequence: TGTGCCAGCAGCCCCCAGGGAGCGGGAACAGATACGCAGTATTTT. Its protein product is CASSPQGAGTDTQYF.

The chain is built from TRBV28 and TRBJ2-7; 10 bases line up with TRBD2. The CDR3 sequence is 15 residues long. CDR1 is MDHEN, CDR2 SYDVKM, per germline. The junction had 8 bases not matched to a gene; V was cut back by 5 bases and J by 4 bases. CDR3 loop: CASSLGLAGEYEQYF. The CDR3 DNA sequence: TGTGCCAGCAGTCTGGGGCTAGCGGGAGAGTACGAGCAGTACTTC.

This clonotype was seen a few times. V gene TRBV7-9 combines with J gene TRBJ2-7; D might be TRBD1 (6 bases). V was trimmed by 2 bases and J by 4 bases, leaving 12 bases between them. The germline V gene encodes CDR1 SEHNR and CDR2 FQNEAQ (reference sequence). CDR3 length: 14 amino acids. The CDR3 reads CASSLRTERYEQYF. The CDR3 DNA sequence: TGTGCCAGCAGCTTAAGGACAGAAAGATACGAGCAGTACTTC.

The rearrangement links TRBV7-3 to TRBJ2-1; a weak D match, TRBD2 (6 bases). Germline CDR1 is SGHTA and CDR2 is FQGTGA. This CDR3 is built from 15 residues. V lost 2 bases to trimming and J lost 6 bases, with 14 bases between them. The CDR3 protein is CASSLLLASGNEQFF. The CDR3 coding sequence is TGTGCCAGCAGCTTATTACTAGCTTCCGGCAATGAGCAGTTCTTC.

V gene TRBV19 combines with J gene TRBJ1-5, with 8 positions matching TRBD1. With 4 bases clipped from V and 3 bases from J, the junction kept 8 bases outside the gene matches. This CDR3 is built from 16 residues. CDR1 and CDR2 (germline): LNHDA, SQIVND (reference sequence). The CDR3 here is CASSTFPGQANQPQHF. CDR3 coding DNA: TGTGCCAGTAGTACCTTTCCGGGACAGGCCAATCAGCCCCAGCATTTT.

J is TRBJ2-1 and V is TRBV4-1; D not certain. V was cut by 0 bases and J by 3 bases, with 12 bases left in between. Germline loops: CDR1 MGHRA, CDR2 YSYEKL. CDR3 length: 16 amino acids. The CDR3 here is CASSQDQSRFYNEQFF. CDR3 nucleotide sequence: TGCGCCAGCAGCCAAGATCAGTCCCGATTCTACAATGAGCAGTTCTTC.

This clonotype was counted a few times. The chain is built from TRBV29-1 and TRBJ2-7; D not certain. The length of the CDR3 is 12 residues. Trimming stripped 6 bases from V and 3 bases from J, with 12 bases between. The germline V gene encodes CDR1 SQVTM and CDR2 ANQGSEA. CDR3 loop: CSVVPLGYEQYF. Written as DNA, the CDR3 is TGCAGCGTCGTACCCTTAGGCTACGAGCAGTACTTC.

The chain carries TRBV20-1 and TRBJ2-1; 7 bases are shared with TRBD2. From germline, CDR1 is DFQATT and CDR2 SNEGSKA (reference sequence). The CDR3 spans 16 residues. J gave up 2 bases and V 5 bases, and 12 bases lay outside the gene matches. In DNA form, the CDR3 reads TGCAGTGCTGCCACGTTTGGGAGGGCCACCTACAATGAGCAGTTCTTC. Amino acid sequence: CSAATFGRATYNEQFF.

This clonotype was seen more than once but under ten times. The chain carries TRBV2 and TRBJ2-7; the D gene could be TRBD1 or TRBD2 (6 bases each). The CDR3 spans 14 residues. The germline V gene has CDR1 SNHLY and CDR2 FYNNEI. Deletions cut 6 bases from V and 5 bases from J, with 17 bases between. The CDR3 spells CASRRGASRDEQYF. CDR3 bases: TGTGCCAGCAGGAGGGGGGCTAGTAGGGACGAGCAGTACTTC.

CDR3 bases: TGCGCCAGCAGCCCCTCCTTCGGAAACACCATATATTTT. The encoded protein is CASSPSFGNTIYF. The chain joins TRBV4-1 to TRBJ1-3; D is undetermined. The V gene lost 4 bases and the J gene lost 4 bases, with 8 bases spanning the gap. This CDR3 contains 13 residues. Germline CDR1 is MGHRA and CDR2 is YSYEKL.

The chain combines TRBV29-1 with TRBJ1-1, with D perhaps TRBD1 (5 bases). The CDR3 has 12 amino acids. Germline CDR1 and CDR2: SQVTM and ANQGSEA. V lost 5 bases, J lost 1 base, and 8 bases lay in between. CDR3 in DNA: TGCAGCGTTTTTACAGGGAACACTGAAGCTTTCTTT. Translating it yields CSVFTGNTEAFF. The whole variable domain, remainder taken from reference TRBV29-1 and TRBJ1-1, is SAVISQKPSRDICQRGTSLTIQCQVDSQVTMMFWYRQQPGQSLTLIATANQGSEATYESGFVIDKFPISRPNLTFSTLTVSNMSPEDSSIYLCSVFTGNTEAFFGQGTRLTVV.

The rearrangement links TRBV12-3 or TRBV12-4 to TRBJ1-4; the D gene is possibly TRBD1 (6 bases). The V end lost 5 bases, the J end lost 8 bases, and 12 bases lay between the germline ends. CDR3 length: 13 residues. CDR3 residues: CASSVGTGEKLFF. In DNA, the CDR3 is TGTGCCAGCAGTGTAGGCACAGGGGAAAAACTGTTTTTT.

This clonotype was detected many times. This chain joins TRBV20-1 and TRBJ1-5; D possibly corresponds to TRBD1 (5 bases). This CDR3 has 13 amino acids. Per the germline V gene, CDR1 is DFQATT and CDR2 is SNEGSKA (reference sequence). V lost 5 bases and J 1 base, leaving 9 bases between the germline ends. This CDR3 is CSAWGESNQPQHF. CDR3 nucleotide sequence: TGCAGTGCTTGGGGGGAGAGCAATCAGCCCCAGCATTTT.

In this sample, this clonotype turned up a few times. The chain uses TRBV19 and TRBJ2-2; 8 nucleotides match TRBD1. V shed 4 bases and J 1 base; nucleotides not matched to a gene: 2. The V gene's germline CDR1 is LNHDA and CDR2 SQIVND (reference sequence). The CDR3 is 15 residues long. CDR3 in DNA: TGTGCCAGTAGTACCAGGGGGCGGAACACCGGGGAGCTGTTTTTT. This gives the protein CASSTRGRNTGELFF.

The chain couples TRBV4-1 to TRBJ2-7; 7 bases map to TRBD2. J was trimmed by 2 bases and V by 1 base; bases with no gene match: 5. The CDR3 consists of 15 residues. Germline CDR1 MGHRA, CDR2 YSYEKL. The CDR3 bases are TGCGCCAGCAGCCAAGGTAGACTAGCTGCCTACGAGCAGTACTTC. The encoded protein is CASSQGRLAAYEQYF.

DNA of the CDR3: TGTGCCAGCAGCTTAGCGTTGTCTCTCACTAGCGGGAGGCGGGGACAAGAGACCCAGTACTTC. Protein sequence: CASSLALSLTSGRRGQETQYF. The chain is built from TRBV7-6 and TRBJ2-5; 12 nucleotides match TRBD2. The CDR3 loop spans 21 amino acids. V was clipped by 0 bases and J by 2 bases; unmatched bases: 16. Germline values: CDR1 SGHVS, CDR2 FNYEAQ.

This clonotype has just a few counts. V is TRBV20-1 and J is TRBJ2-7, with D uncertain. Trimming removed 4 bases at V and 2 bases at J, with 12 bases between. This CDR3 has 13 residues. Looked up from germline, CDR1 is DFQATT and CDR2 is SNEGSKA (reference sequence). The CDR3 nucleotides are TGCAGTGCTACCTACGCAAGCCCCTACGAGCAGTACTTC. This encodes CSATYASPYEQYF.

The J gene is TRBJ2-5, the V gene TRBV20-1; tentatively, D is TRBD2 (6 bases). The CDR3 has 14 amino acids. Germline V gene lookup returns CDR1 DFQATT and CDR2 SNEGSKA (reference sequence). V was cut by 6 bases and J by 4 bases, with 18 bases left in between. For the CDR3, the DNA is TGCAGTGCAACTCTCGGGACTGCCCGAGAGACCCAGTACTTC. Its translation is CSATLGTARETQYF.

V gene TRBV2 combines with J gene TRBJ2-3; the D gene is possibly TRBD1 (5 bases). The CDR3 loop spans 14 amino acids. Germline V CDR1 and CDR2: SNHLY, FYNNEI. Trimming took off 3 bases at V and 2 bases at J, with 9 bases between the two ends. The CDR3 sequence is CASSDRAHTDTQYF. CDR3 nucleotides: TGTGCCAGCAGTGACAGGGCCCACACAGATACGCAGTATTTT. Based on the CDR3 plus reference TRBV2 and TRBJ2-3, the full variable domain is EPEVTQTPSHQVTQMGQEVILRCVPISNHLYFYWYRQILGQKVEFLVSFYNNEISEKSEIFDDQFSVERPDGSNFTLKIRSTKLEDSAMYFCASSDRAHTDTQYFGPGTRLTVL.

The rearrangement links TRBV6-5 to TRBJ1-5, with 9 nucleotides matching TRBD1. The CDR3 length is 15 residues. V lost 2 bases and J lost 9; bases outside the gene matches: 8. The germline CDR1 and CDR2 sequences are MNHEY and SVGAGI. The CDR3 here is CASSYGGQGFWPQHF. The DNA for the CDR3 is TGTGCCAGCAGTTACGGGGGACAGGGCTTTTGGCCCCAGCATTTT.

This clonotype was seen many times. The genes are TRBV5-1 and TRBJ2-1, with 7 bases identical to TRBD2. CDR1 and CDR2 from the germline V gene are SGHRS and YFSETQ. V dropped 1 base and J dropped 5; count of bases not matched to a gene: 12. This CDR3 is built from 17 residues. The CDR3 region is CASSLYKSGGSHNEQFF. The CDR3 DNA sequence: TGCGCCAGCAGCTTGTATAAGAGTGGCGGGAGCCACAATGAGCAGTTCTTC.

There are a few counts of this clonotype. The chain links TRBV29-1 to TRBJ1-1; 8 positions match TRBD1. CDR3 length: 13 residues. Trimming removed 6 bases from V and 4 bases from J; junction bases left unmatched: 7. Germline CDR1 is SQVTM and CDR2 is ANQGSEA. For the CDR3, the DNA is TGCAGCGTCGGACAGGGTGGGAGCACTGAAGCTTTCTTT. Amino acid sequence: CSVGQGGSTEAFF.

A few counts support this clonotype. The chain is built from TRBV3-1 and TRBJ2-1; either TRBD1 or TRBD2 may fit D (5 bases each). V lost 2 bases to trimming and J lost 1 base, with 12 bases between them. The CDR3 extends over 16 amino acids. Germline V gene lookup returns CDR1 LGHDT and CDR2 YNNKEL (reference sequence). The CDR3 sequence: CASSQKWGMSYNEQFF. Here the CDR3 DNA reads TGTGCCAGCAGCCAAAAATGGGGGATGTCCTACAATGAGCAGTTCTTC.

This clonotype came up a few times. The chain has TRBV5-1 and TRBJ2-2; TRBD1 agrees at 8 bases. Germline-derived CDR1 and CDR2 are SGHRS and YFSETQ. Losses at the gene ends were 9 bases for V and 2 bases for J; bases not matched to a gene: 3. This CDR3 has 13 amino acids. The DNA of the CDR3 is TGCGCCACGACAGGGGCTAACACCGGGGAGCTGTTTTTT. It codes for CATTGANTGELFF.